A single sample gave rise to the 13 T cell receptor beta chains below, sequenced in a study of regulatory dendritic cells for organ transplantation. The table came from immunoSEQ multiplex PCR; TCRdb's copy has only in-frame clones and leaves some out. The table has 34,000 or so clones, roughly nine tenths seen once; the top ten hold under 0.075%. The sample consisted of naive CD4+ T cells from blood. Subset: CD45RA+ naive T cells. The origin of the receptors is a human donor in good health.

The chain combines TRBV6-5 with TRBJ1-2, with D unresolved. Per the germline V gene, CDR1 is MNHEY and CDR2 is SVGAGI. CDR3 length: 13 amino acids. V was trimmed by 2 bases and J by 0 bases, leaving 4 bases between them. CDR3: CASSYQANYGYTF. The DNA for the CDR3 is TGTGCCAGCAGTTACCAAGCTAACTATGGCTACACCTTC.

This clone was seen a single time. The genes are TRBV6-5 and TRBJ1-2; D perhaps matches TRBD1 (5 bases). CDR3 length equals 11 residues. Germline CDR1 and CDR2: MNHEY and SVGAGI. The V and J ends lost 6 bases and 7 bases respectively, with 9 bases between them. The CDR3 sequence is CASSPGGGYTF. CDR3 in DNA: TGTGCCAGCAGCCCCGGGGGTGGCTACACCTTC.

This sequence joins TRBV9 and TRBJ1-1; D is ambiguous. Per the germline V gene, CDR1 is SGDLS and CDR2 is YYNGEE. V lost 0 bases and J 1 base, leaving 7 bases between the germline ends. The CDR3 spans 14 residues. The CDR3 protein is CASSVVSRNTEAFF. CDR3 sequence (DNA): TGTGCCAGCAGCGTAGTTTCCCGGAACACTGAAGCTTTCTTT.

The rearrangement links TRBV5-4 to TRBJ1-2; D is ambiguous. CDR1 and CDR2 (germline): SGHNT, YYREEE (reference sequence). Trimming shortened V by 7 bases and J by 4 bases, and 20 bases separated the two germline ends. The length of the CDR3 is 15 residues. The CDR3 nucleotides read TGTGCCAGCGTAAGTTTACCAGGAAAGACCTATGGCTACACCTTC. Its protein is CASVSLPGKTYGYTF.

The chain is built from TRBV5-8 and TRBJ2-1; TRBD2 agrees at 9 bases. This CDR3 is built from 16 residues. The ends lost 1 base at V and 3 bases at J; junction bases unmatched: 5. Germline V gene data show CDR1 as SGHTS and CDR2 as YDEGEE. CDR3 bases: TGTGCCAGCAGCTTGAGCGCGGGAGGGTACTACAATGAGCAGTTCTTC. Amino acids: CASSLSAGGYYNEQFF.

The rearrangement uses TRBV18 and TRBJ2-7, with 8 bases identical to TRBD2. The CDR3 covers 14 residues. Trimming cost V 5 bases and J 4 bases; bases outside gene matches: 7. Germline CDR1 and CDR2: KGHSH and LQKENI. The CDR3: CASSSRGGPYEQYF. CDR3 sequence (DNA): TGTGCCAGCTCATCACGGGGGGGGCCTTACGAGCAGTACTTC.

This rearrangement joins TRBV30 to TRBJ2-1; 11 bases agree with TRBD2. Germline CDR1 is GTSNPN and CDR2 is SVGIG (reference sequence). The trim removed 2 bases at V and 6 bases at J, leaving 6 bases unmatched. CDR3 size: 15 residues. CDR3 sequence reads: CAWSLRLAGSNEQFF. In DNA form, the CDR3 reads TGTGCCTGGAGTCTACGACTAGCGGGGAGCAATGAGCAGTTCTTC.

The V and J genes are TRBV10-3 and TRBJ2-1, with 7 bases lining up with TRBD2. CDR3 length: 13 residues. CDR1 and CDR2 (germline): ENHRY, SYGVKD. V was pared by 4 bases and J by 5 bases, with 2 bases of the junction left unmatched. The CDR3 reads CAISAGLDNEQFF. The CDR3 DNA reads TGTGCCATCAGTGCCGGACTAGACAATGAGCAGTTCTTC.

CDR3 coding DNA: TGCGCCAGCAGCCGACTAGCGGGAGCTCGAGATGAGCAGTTCTTC. Its translation is CASSRLAGARDEQFF. V is TRBV4-3 and J is TRBJ2-1; TRBD2 aligns across 12 bases. This CDR3 is built from 15 residues. Per the germline V gene, CDR1 is LGHNA and CDR2 is YSLEER. J gave up 8 bases and V 4 bases, and 6 bases lay outside the gene matches.

The genes are TRBV7-2 and TRBJ2-7, with D unresolved. This CDR3 region has 16 residues. Deletions cut 5 bases from V and 0 bases from J, with 17 bases between. Germline CDR1 reads SGHTA; CDR2 reads FQGNSA. This chain's CDR3 is CASSRSPPAGSYEQYF. Here the CDR3 DNA reads TGTGCCAGCAGCCGGAGCCCCCCAGCCGGCTCCTACGAGCAGTACTTC.

This clone appeared a few times. This CDR3 reads CASSLRSGTVHQPQHF. CDR3 sequence (DNA): TGTGCCAGCAGTTTGCGGAGCGGGACAGTTCATCAGCCCCAGCATTTT. V is TRBV27 and J is TRBJ1-5; the match to TRBD1 covers 7 bases. In germline, CDR1 is MNHEY, CDR2 SMNVEV (reference sequence). The CDR3 covers 16 residues. Germline trimming cut 3 bases from V and 5 bases from J; bases unmatched to any gene: 10.

This clone was counted once. This chain uses TRBV28 with TRBJ2-7; 7 bases are shared with TRBD2. The J segment lost 6 bases and the V segment lost 3 bases, leaving 5 bases of the junction unmatched. The CDR3 runs to 13 residues. Germline V gene sequence: CDR1 MDHEN, CDR2 SYDVKM. CDR3 coding DNA: TGTGCCAGCAGTTTGTCGGGGGGTAGCGAGCAGTACTTC. It encodes CASSLSGGSEQYF.

The V and J genes are TRBV10-2 and TRBJ2-1; 9 nucleotides agree with TRBD1. Trimming took 6 bases from V and 7 from J; bases not matched to a gene: 4. The V gene's germline CDR1 is WSHSY and CDR2 SAAADI. The CDR3 runs 13 residues. DNA of the CDR3: TGCGCCAGCAGACCGGACAGGGGTAATGAGCAGTTCTTC. Protein: CASRPDRGNEQFF.